The clone carrying this TCR beta chain was found once. Clones were sequenced by immunoSEQ multiplex PCR, and TCRdb holds only the in-frame ones, with some missing. This sample has almost 400,000 clones, with more than 70% found just once. This entry comes from a study of blood T cell repertoires in COVID-19. The sample was peripheral blood. The TCR sequence derives from a woman aged 60-70 years with COVID-19, enrolled during active disease.

CDR3 DNA sequence: TGTGCCATCAGTGTTCAAAGCAATCAGCCCCAGCATTTT. This encodes CAISVQSNQPQHF. The chain employs TRBV10-3 and TRBJ1-5; no firm D call. From germline, CDR1 is ENHRY and CDR2 SYGVKD. The V end lost 4 bases, the J end lost 1 base, and 5 bases lay between the germline ends. This CDR3 spans 13 amino acids.